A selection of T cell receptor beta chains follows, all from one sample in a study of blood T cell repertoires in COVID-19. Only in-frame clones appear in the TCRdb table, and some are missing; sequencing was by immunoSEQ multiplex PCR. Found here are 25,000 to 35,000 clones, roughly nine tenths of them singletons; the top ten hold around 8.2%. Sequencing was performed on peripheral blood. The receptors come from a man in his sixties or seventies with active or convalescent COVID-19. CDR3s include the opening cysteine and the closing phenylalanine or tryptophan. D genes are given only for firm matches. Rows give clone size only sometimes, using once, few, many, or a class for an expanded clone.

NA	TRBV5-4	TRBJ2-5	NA	CASSLAGSETQYF	TGTGCCAGCAGCTTGGCAGGGTCGGAGACCCAGTACTTC
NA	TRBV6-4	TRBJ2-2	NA	CASSPQWAGTGELFF	TGTGCCAGCAGCCCCCAGTGGGCTGGCACCGGGGAGCTGTTTTTT
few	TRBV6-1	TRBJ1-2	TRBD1	CASSEGLLGTGYGYTF	TGTGCCAGCAGTGAAGGACTCTTAGGGACAGGCTATGGCTACACCTTC
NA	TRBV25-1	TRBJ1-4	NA	CASSDVGTGAIQVF	NA
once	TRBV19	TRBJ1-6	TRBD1	CASSMTGADSPLHF	TGTGCCAGTAGTATGACAGGGGCGGATTCACCCCTCCACTTT
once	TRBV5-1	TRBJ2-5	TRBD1	CASSLQGAQETQYF	TGCGCCAGCAGCCTGCAGGGGGCCCAAGAGACCCAGTACTTC
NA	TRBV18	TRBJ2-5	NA	CASSPTQETQYF	TGTGCCAGCTCACCAACACAAGAGACCCAGTACTTC
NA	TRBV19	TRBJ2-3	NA	CASSTRLTDTQYF	TGTGCCAGTAGTACGCGGCTCACAGATACGCAGTATTTT
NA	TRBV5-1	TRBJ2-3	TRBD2	CASSGPGLAGSDTQYF	TGCGCCAGCAGCGGACCGGGACTAGCGGGCTCAGATACGCAGTATTTT
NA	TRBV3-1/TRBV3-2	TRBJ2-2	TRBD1	CASSHTGGTGELFF	TGTGCCAGCAGCCATACAGGGGGAACCGGGGAGCTGTTTTTT
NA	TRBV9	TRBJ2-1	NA	CASSPPGLGNEQFF	TGTGCCAGCAGCCCCCCGGGGTTGGGCAATGAGCAGTTCTTC
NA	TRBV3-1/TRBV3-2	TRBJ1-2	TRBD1	CASSTTKTGGRYGYTF	TGTGCCAGCAGTACCACCAAGACAGGGGGGAGGTATGGCTACACCTTC
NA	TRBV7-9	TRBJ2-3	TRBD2	CASSLLPAGVDTQYF	TGTGCCAGCAGCTTATTGCCAGCGGGGGTGGATACGCAGTATTTT
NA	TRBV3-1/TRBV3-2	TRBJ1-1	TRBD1	CASSFRGPERNTEAFF	TGTGCCAGCAGCTTCAGGGGGCCTGAGAGGAACACTGAAGCTTTCTTT
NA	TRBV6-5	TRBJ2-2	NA	CASSLSLETGELFF	TGTGCCAGCAGCTTATCGCTGGAGACCGGGGAGCTGTTTTTT
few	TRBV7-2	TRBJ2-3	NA	CASSLALAVEDTQYF	TGTGCCAGCAGCTTAGCGCTGGCAGTTGAAGATACGCAGTATTTT
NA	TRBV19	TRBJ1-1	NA	CASNGGGSHTEAFF	TGTGCCAGCAATGGTGGGGGGTCACACACTGAAGCTTTCTTT
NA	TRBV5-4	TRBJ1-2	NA	CASSWGRSGGYTF	TGTGCCAGCAGCTGGGGCCGTAGTGGTGGCTACACCTTC
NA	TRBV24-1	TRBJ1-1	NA	CATSGSGGFTEAFF	TGTGCCACCAGTGGATCGGGGGGGTTCACTGAAGCTTTCTTT
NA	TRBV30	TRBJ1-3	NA	CAWSAFRSTIYF	TGTGCCTGGAGTGCATTCCGTAGCACCATATATTTT
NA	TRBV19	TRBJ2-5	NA	CASSMQGQETQYF	TGTGCCAGTAGTATGCAGGGCCAAGAGACCCAGTACTTC
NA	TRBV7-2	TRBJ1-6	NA	CASSSGTTRGSPLHF	TGTGCCAGCAGCTCCGGGACAACCAGGGGTTCACCCCTCCACTTT
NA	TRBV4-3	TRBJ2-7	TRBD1	CASSRRTGRDEQYF	TGCGCCAGCAGCAGAAGGACAGGGCGGGACGAGCAGTACTTC
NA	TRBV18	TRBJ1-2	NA	CASSPPTESYGYTF	TGTGCCAGCTCACCACCGACAGAGAGCTATGGCTACACCTTC
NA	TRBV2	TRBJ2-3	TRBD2	CASSTGGLPDTQYF	TGTGCCAGCAGCACGGGGGGGCTCCCAGATACGCAGTATTTT
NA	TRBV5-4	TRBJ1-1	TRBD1	CASSLGQGAGTEAFF	TGTGCCAGCAGCTTGGGACAGGGGGCAGGGACTGAAGCTTTCTTT
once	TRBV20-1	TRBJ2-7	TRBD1	CSAGTVYEQYF	TGCAGTGCTGGGACAGTCTACGAGCAGTACTTC
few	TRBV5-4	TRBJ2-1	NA	CASSLGGLGNEQFF	TGTGCCAGCAGCTTGGGGGGGCTTGGCAATGAGCAGTTCTTC
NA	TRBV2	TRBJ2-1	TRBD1	CASRGDRGNEQFF	TGTGCCAGCAGGGGGGACAGGGGCAATGAGCAGTTCTTC
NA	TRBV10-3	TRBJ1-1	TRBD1	CAISESNRGVTEAFF	TGTGCCATCAGTGAGTCGAACAGGGGGGTCACTGAAGCTTTCTTT
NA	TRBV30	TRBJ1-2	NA	CAWSVERDYGYTF	TGTGCCTGGAGTGTAGAGAGAGACTATGGCTACACCTTC
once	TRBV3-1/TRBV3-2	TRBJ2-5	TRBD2	CASSKGTRQETQYF	TGTGCCAGCAGCAAAGGGACTAGACAAGAGACCCAGTACTTC
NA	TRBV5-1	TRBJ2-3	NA	CASSLISGTGKGTDTQYF	TGCGCCAGCAGCTTGATAAGCGGGACAGGAAAGGGCACAGATACGCAGTATTTT
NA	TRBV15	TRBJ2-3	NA	CATSRDIVASSTDTQYF	TGTGCCACCAGCAGAGATATAGTTGCCTCTAGCACAGATACGCAGTATTTT
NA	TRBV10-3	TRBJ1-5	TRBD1	CAISASLTGAAGNQPQHF	TGTGCCATCAGTGCCAGCCTTACAGGGGCCGCTGGCAATCAGCCCCAGCATTTT
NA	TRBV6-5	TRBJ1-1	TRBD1	CASSRGQGSTEAFF	TGTGCCAGCAGCCGCGGACAGGGCTCTACTGAAGCTTTCTTT
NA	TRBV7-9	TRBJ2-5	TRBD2	CASSAGTSGGQETQYF	TGTGCCAGCAGCGCCGGGACTAGCGGGGGGCAAGAGACCCAGTACTTC
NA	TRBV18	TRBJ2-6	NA	CASSPEDSGANVLTF	TGTGCCAGCTCACCGGAGGACTCTGGGGCCAACGTCCTGACTTTC
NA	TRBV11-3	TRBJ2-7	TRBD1	CASSPDRGNHEQYF	TGTGCCAGCAGCCCCGACAGGGGGAACCACGAGCAGTACTTC
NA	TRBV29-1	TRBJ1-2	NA	CSVEDWTSGGGKEDYGYTF	TGCAGCGTTGAGGATTGGACAAGCGGGGGAGGGAAGGAGGACTATGGCTACACCTTC
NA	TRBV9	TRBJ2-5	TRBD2	CASSPGRTSGGAYQETQYF	TGTGCCAGCTCCCCGGGTAGGACTAGCGGGGGGGCGTACCAAGAGACCCAGTACTTC
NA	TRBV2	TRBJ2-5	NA	CASSEGARETQYF	TGTGCCAGCAGTGAAGGGGCCCGGGAGACCCAGTACTTC
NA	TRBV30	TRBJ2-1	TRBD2	CAWVTSGRYNEQFF	TGTGCCTGGGTGACTAGCGGGCGATACAATGAGCAGTTCTTC
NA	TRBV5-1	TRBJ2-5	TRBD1	CASSFGQGGVETQYF	TGCGCCAGCAGTTTTGGACAGGGTGGGGTAGAGACCCAGTACTTC
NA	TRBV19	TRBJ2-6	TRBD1	CASSIATARGLSGANVLTF	TGTGCCAGTAGTATAGCTACCGCCAGGGGGCTCTCTGGGGCCAACGTCCTGACTTTC
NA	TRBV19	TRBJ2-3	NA	CASSMWGGPDTQYF	TGTGCCAGTAGTATGTGGGGGGGCCCAGATACGCAGTATTTT
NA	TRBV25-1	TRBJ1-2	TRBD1	CASSRTGASGYTF	TGTGCCAGCAGCAGGACAGGGGCGTCTGGCTACACCTTC
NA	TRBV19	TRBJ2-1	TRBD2	CASERGGNNEQFF	TGTGCCAGTGAGCGGGGGGGAAACAATGAGCAGTTCTTC
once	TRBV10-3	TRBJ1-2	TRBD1	CAISEQGVYGYTF	TGTGCCATCAGTGAGCAGGGGGTGTATGGCTACACCTTC
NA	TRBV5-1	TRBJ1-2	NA	CASSLGLGQNYGYTF	TGCGCCAGCAGCTTGGGCCTCGGACAAAACTATGGCTACACCTTC